This TCR beta chain was profiled in a study of cytomegalovirus exposure and HLA in healthy donors. Regarding the study as a whole: Presence/absence analyses took donor sequencing depth as roughly uniform. Per a prior analysis, the majority of TCR beta V segments were productive roughly 90% or roughly 30% of the time.

About this clone itself: What it binds is not known.

The PCR had 60 Vbeta and 13 Jbeta primers. Per the original methods: Unique TCR beta chains totaled approximately 83 million in a later count, with approximately 11 million of them shared. Some clones are missing from TCRdb's copy, which holds only in-frame ones; the method was immunoSEQ multiplex PCR. V and J calls and clone size are copied from that table; D and trimming were computed from the DNA. The sample carries about 150,000 clones, 78% recorded once. The germline V gene encodes CDR1 SGHAT and CDR2 FQNNGV. J lost 3 bases, V lost 5 bases, and 5 bases had no gene match. This CDR3 has 16 amino acids.

The sample taken for sequencing was PBMCs. This chain joins TRBV11-2 and TRBJ2-7; 15 bases are a match to TRBD2. The receptor's source is a woman between 45 and 60 years old in good health and CMV-seropositive. The DNA for the CDR3 is TGTGCCAGCAGCGCGGGACTAGCGGGAGGCGGCTACGAGCAGTACTTC. This gives the protein CASSAGLAGGGYEQYF.